This note documents a single T cell receptor (beta chain) sequence. The data were taken from a study of T-cell memory formation after mild COVID-19. V was pared by 6 bases and J by 6 bases, with 12 bases of the junction left unmatched. The CDR3 loop spans 16 amino acids. Germline values: CDR1 SGHNT, CDR2 YENEEA. TCRdb independently ran MiXCR on the 5' RACE reads; one entry per CDR3 protein. Of about 160,000 distinct CDR3 sequences in the sample, roughly 31% were seen once. The chain couples TRBV11-3 to TRBJ2-2, with 8 nucleotides matching TRBD1. The sequence came from an adult woman who had mild COVID-19 (a few samples of this study predate the infection). Cell type and time point are not known. The specimen sequenced was PBMCs or a T cell subset sorted from them (not recorded which). CDR3 nucleotide sequence: TGTGCCAGCAGGAGGACAGGGTTTATTCTTTCCGGGGAGCTGTTTTTT. Its protein product is CASRRTGFILSGELFF.